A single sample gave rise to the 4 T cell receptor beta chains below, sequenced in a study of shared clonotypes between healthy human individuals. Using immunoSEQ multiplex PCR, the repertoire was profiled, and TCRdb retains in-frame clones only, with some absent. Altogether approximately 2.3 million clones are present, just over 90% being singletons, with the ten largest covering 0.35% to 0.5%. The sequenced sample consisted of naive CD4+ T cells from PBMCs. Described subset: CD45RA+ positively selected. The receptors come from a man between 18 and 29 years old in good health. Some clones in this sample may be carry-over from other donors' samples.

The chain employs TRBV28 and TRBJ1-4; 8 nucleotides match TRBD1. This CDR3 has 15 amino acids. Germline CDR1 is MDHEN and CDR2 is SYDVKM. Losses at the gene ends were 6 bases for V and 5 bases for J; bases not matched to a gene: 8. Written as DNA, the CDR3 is TGTGCCAGCAGCTCGGCCGGACAGGGCAATGAAAAACTGTTTTTT. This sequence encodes CASSSAGQGNEKLFF.

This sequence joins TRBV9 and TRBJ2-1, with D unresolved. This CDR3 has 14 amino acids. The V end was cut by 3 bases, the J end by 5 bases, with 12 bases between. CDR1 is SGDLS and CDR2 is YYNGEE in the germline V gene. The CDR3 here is CASSGRMVNNEQFF. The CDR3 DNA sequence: TGTGCCAGCAGCGGCAGGATGGTGAACAATGAGCAGTTCTTC.

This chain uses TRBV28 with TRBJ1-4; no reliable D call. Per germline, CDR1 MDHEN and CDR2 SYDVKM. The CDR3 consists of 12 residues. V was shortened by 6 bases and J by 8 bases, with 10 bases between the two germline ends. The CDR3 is CASSPVREKLFF. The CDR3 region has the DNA TGTGCCAGCAGCCCCGTTAGAGAAAAACTGTTTTTT. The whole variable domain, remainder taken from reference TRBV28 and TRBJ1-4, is DVKVTQSSRYLVKRTGEKVFLECVQDMDHENMFWYRQDPGLGLRLIYFSYDVKMKEKGDIPEGYSVSREKKERFSLILESASTNQTSMYLCASSPVREKLFFGSGTQLSVL.

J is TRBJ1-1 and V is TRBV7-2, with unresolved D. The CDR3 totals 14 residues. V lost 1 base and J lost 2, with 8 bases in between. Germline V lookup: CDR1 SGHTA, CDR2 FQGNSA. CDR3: CASSLVVGNTEAFF. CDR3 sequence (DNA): TGTGCCAGCAGCTTAGTTGTCGGCAACACTGAAGCTTTCTTT.